These 23 T cell receptor beta chains were all obtained from the same sample, sequenced in a study of chemoradiotherapy in HPV16-positive cancers. Method: immunoSEQ multiplex PCR; TCRdb's copy keeps in-frame clones and lacks some. The sample shows tens of thousands of clones, about 93% of them seen only once. The sequences come from blood, collected from a patient who underwent chemoradiotherapy. The receptors stem from a human donor with HPV-associated anogenital cancer.

The genes are TRBV5-8 and TRBJ2-3; 7 nucleotides agree with TRBD1. The CDR3 length is 14 residues. Trimming took 1 base from V and 5 from J; bases not matched to a gene: 4. CDR1 is SGHTS, CDR2 YDEGEE, per germline. CDR3 sequence: CASSLLPGGDTQYF. CDR3 in DNA: TGTGCCAGCAGCTTGCTACCAGGGGGAGATACGCAGTATTTT.

The gene calls are TRBV7-2 and TRBJ2-7, with D possibly being TRBD1 (5 bases). The CDR3 has 14 residues. The V gene lost 2 bases and the J gene lost 3 bases, with 11 bases spanning the gap. Germline values: CDR1 SGHTA, CDR2 FQGNSA. Here the CDR3 DNA reads TGTGCCAGCAGCTTAAGAGGACACGGCTACGAGCAGTACTTC. It translates to CASSLRGHGYEQYF.

The table lists this clone with a count of one. The junction does not match germline at one end; this may be a read error. The chain couples TRBV7-7 to TRBJ2-2; 12 positions match TRBD2. Germline V gives CDR1 SSHAT, CDR2 FNYEAQ (reference sequence). This CDR3 spans 16 amino acids. The CDR3 reads CASSRLAGVRTGELFF. CDR3 sequence (DNA): TGTGCTAGCAGCAGACTAGCGGGAGTTCGTACCGGGGAGCTGTTTTTT.

The chain carries TRBV29-1 and TRBJ1-2; no clear D. The V end was cut by 4 bases, the J end by 0 bases, with 12 bases between. The germline CDR1 and CDR2 sequences are SQVTM and ANQGSEA. There are 14 residues in the CDR3. CDR3 amino acids: CSVASDGSNYGYTF. The CDR3 nucleotides read TGCAGCGTTGCATCTGACGGATCTAACTATGGCTACACCTTC.

This clone occurred a few times. The V call is TRBV7-6, the J call TRBJ2-3; 8 bases map to TRBD1. Germline CDR1 is SGHVS and CDR2 is FNYEAQ. Trimming took 5 bases from V and 4 from J; bases not matched to a gene: 14. The CDR3 runs 17 residues. CDR3 in DNA: TGTGCCAGCAGCCGGGACAGGCCACCCTTACTTTCAGATACGCAGTATTTT. Encoded protein: CASSRDRPPLLSDTQYF.

V and J are TRBV4-2 and TRBJ2-3, with D possibly being TRBD2 (7 bases). The V gene's germline CDR1 is LGHNA and CDR2 YNFKEQ. CDR3 length equals 20 residues. Trimming took off 0 bases at V and 0 bases at J, with 22 bases between the two ends. The CDR3 DNA reads TGTGCCAGCAGCCAAGATCAGTTCAGGGCGGGGGCGATAAGCACAGATACGCAGTATTTT. It specifies CASSQDQFRAGAISTDTQYF.

The rearrangement uses TRBV4-2 and TRBJ2-7; 10 positions match TRBD1. V trimming: 2 bases; J trimming: 5 bases; junction bases outside the gene matches: 6. The CDR3 spans 15 residues. Looked up from germline, CDR1 is LGHNA and CDR2 is YNFKEQ. CDR3 protein: CASSQPGQGNHEQYF. Here the CDR3 DNA reads TGTGCCAGCAGCCAACCGGGACAGGGGAACCACGAGCAGTACTTC.

The rearrangement uses TRBV11-1 and TRBJ2-5; D gene uncertain. Germline V gene lookup returns CDR1 SGHAT and CDR2 FQDESV (reference sequence). Trimming shortened V by 5 bases and J by 4 bases, and 11 bases separated the two germline ends. The CDR3 is made up of 13 amino acids. CDR3 protein: CASSLWTGETQYF. DNA for the CDR3: TGTGCCAGCAGCCTCTGGACCGGAGAGACCCAGTACTTC. The full variable domain, with the rest looked up from reference TRBV11-1 and TRBJ2-5, is EAEVAQSPRYKITEKSQAVAFWCDPISGHATLYWYRQILGQGPELLVQFQDESVVDDSQLPKDRFSAERLKGVDSTLKIQPAELGDSAMYLCASSLWTGETQYFGPGTRLLVL.

This clone came up once. The rearrangement links TRBV29-1 to TRBJ1-3; no definite D call. V was pared by 0 bases and J by 3 bases, with 3 bases between. This CDR3 spans 12 amino acids. CDR1 SQVTM and CDR2 ANQGSEA come from the germline V gene. This CDR3 is CSVEEDGNTIYF. CDR3 DNA sequence: TGCAGCGTTGAAGAGGATGGAAACACCATATATTTT.

The chain links TRBV5-5 to TRBJ2-3; no definite D call. V was pared by 0 bases and J by 10 bases, with 12 bases between. Germline CDR1 SGHKS, CDR2 YYEKEE (reference sequence). The CDR3 runs to 13 residues. In DNA form, the CDR3 reads TGTGCCAGCAGCTTGGACCCCCTCGAAGCGCAGTATTTT. Translating it yields CASSLDPLEAQYF. Full variable domain (remainder filled in from reference TRBV5-5 and TRBJ2-3): DAGVTQSPTHLIKTRGQQVTLRCSPISGHKSVSWYQQVLGQGPQFIFQYYEKEERGRGNFPDRFSARQFPNYSSELNVNALLLGDSALYLCASSLDPLEAQYFGPGTRLTVL.

V is TRBV4-3 and J is TRBJ2-1, with D perhaps TRBD2 (6 bases). V dropped 4 bases and J dropped 3 bases, with 13 bases sitting between them. CDR3 length: 15 residues. The germline V gene has CDR1 LGHNA and CDR2 YSLEER. The DNA of the CDR3 is TGCGCCAGCAGCCGGATGGGCGGGGACTACAATGAGCAGTTCTTC. This codes for CASSRMGGDYNEQFF.

This clone has a single count. V is TRBV18 and J is TRBJ2-1; 13 bases agree with TRBD2. The germline gives CDR1 KGHSH, CDR2 LQKENI. CDR3 length: 17 amino acids. Trimming at V came to 3 bases and at J to 2 bases, leaving 4 bases not matched to a gene. CDR3 residues: CASSPRLAGGTYNEQFF. The DNA of the CDR3 is TGTGCCAGCTCACCTAGACTAGCGGGAGGTACCTACAATGAGCAGTTCTTC.

J is TRBJ1-1 and V is TRBV7-2, with TRBD1 matching over 9 bases. The CDR3 has 16 residues. V shed 4 bases, J shed 0 bases, and the junction held 6 bases outside the gene matches. The germline gives CDR1 SGHTA, CDR2 FQGNSA. CDR3 sequence: CASSSTDRGLNTEAFF. CDR3 nucleotide sequence: TGTGCCAGCAGCTCCACGGACAGGGGTTTGAACACTGAAGCTTTCTTT.

The chain joins TRBV7-6 to TRBJ2-2, with 8 bases that match TRBD2. V dropped 5 bases and J dropped 8; count of bases not matched to a gene: 10. This CDR3 is built from 15 residues. From germline, CDR1 is SGHVS and CDR2 FNYEAQ. The CDR3 here is CASSTPAGVAGELFF. The CDR3 nucleotides read TGTGCCAGCAGCACCCCAGCGGGAGTTGCTGGGGAGCTGTTTTTT.

The CDR3: CASSFRLLSYNEQFF. The CDR3 bases are TGTGCCAGCAGCTTCAGACTTCTTTCCTACAATGAGCAGTTCTTC. The chain links TRBV7-2 to TRBJ2-1; the D is unclear. The V gene's germline CDR1 is SGHTA and CDR2 FQGNSA. The CDR3 contains 15 residues. V lost 3 bases to trimming and J lost 1 base, with 10 bases between them.

The chain is built from TRBV5-1 and TRBJ2-7; maybe TRBD2 (7 bases). The germline CDR1 and CDR2 sequences are SGHRS and YFSETQ. This CDR3 contains 14 residues. Trimming took 4 bases from V and 2 from J, leaving 13 bases between them. The CDR3 region has the DNA TGCGCCAGCAGCGACGGGGGGCTAACCTACGAGCAGTACTTC. Encoded protein: CASSDGGLTYEQYF.

The J gene is TRBJ2-5, the V gene TRBV12-5; the D gene is possibly TRBD1 (5 bases). The J call may be incorrect, as the DNA end agrees better with TRBJ2-7. CDR3 size: 13 residues. Germline V lookup: CDR1 LGHNT, CDR2 FRNRAP. In DNA form, the CDR3 reads TGTGCTAGTGGTCAAGACAGTGCCTACGAGCAGTACTTC. It translates to CASGQDSAYEQYF.

This chain uses TRBV6-1 with TRBJ2-7, with 7 nucleotides matching TRBD1. Germline CDR1 MNHNS, CDR2 SASEGT. Losses at the gene ends were 4 bases for V and 9 bases for J; bases not matched to a gene: 18. The CDR3 loop spans 16 amino acids. This CDR3 reads CASSASSGTATRLQYF. The CDR3 nucleotides are TGTGCCAGCAGTGCAAGCTCCGGGACAGCTACTAGGTTGCAGTACTTC.

The chain joins TRBV29-1 to TRBJ2-1, with TRBD1 matching 7 bases. The CDR3 is 12 amino acids. Per the germline V gene, CDR1 is SQVTM and CDR2 is ANQGSEA. The V segment lost 7 bases and the J segment 4 bases; nucleotides outside the gene matches: 4. The CDR3 DNA is TGCAGCGCCGGGACAGAATACAATGAGCAGTTCTTC. This codes for CSAGTEYNEQFF.

This rearrangement joins TRBV28 to TRBJ1-2; perhaps TRBD1 as D (5 bases). The CDR3 sequence is 13 residues long. Germline V gives CDR1 MDHEN, CDR2 SYDVKM. Trimming stripped 7 bases from V and 8 bases from J, with 17 bases between. The CDR3 DNA reads TGTGCCAGCACCCTTGGGGCTAGGAAGGGCTACACCTTC. Protein product: CASTLGARKGYTF.

This chain links TRBV5-1 with TRBJ2-1; D is perhaps TRBD2 (6 bases). Germline V gene sequence: CDR1 SGHRS, CDR2 YFSETQ. The ends were cut back, 3 bases at V and 7 bases at J, with 17 bases in the middle. CDR3 length: 15 residues. The CDR3 region has the DNA TGCGCCAGCAGCTCGATGGGCGGGAAGGCAAATGAGCAGTTCTTC. Its translation: CASSSMGGKANEQFF.

The J gene is TRBJ2-1, the V gene TRBV7-2; TRBD2 might be the D (5 bases). The CDR3 covers 14 residues. Trimming took 5 bases from V and 4 from J, leaving 12 bases between them. Germline loops: CDR1 SGHTA, CDR2 FQGNSA. The chain's CDR3 is CASSLGLAYNEQFF. Written as DNA, the CDR3 is TGTGCCAGCAGCCTCGGCCTAGCTTACAATGAGCAGTTCTTC.

V is TRBV18 and J is TRBJ2-7; tentatively, D is TRBD1 or TRBD2 (6 bases each). With 3 bases removed from V and 2 bases from J, the gap between germline ends came to 14 bases. This CDR3 has 15 residues. Germline CDR1 reads KGHSH; CDR2 reads LQKENI. The CDR3 spells CASSPPDRTTYEQYF. The DNA for the CDR3 is TGTGCCAGCTCACCTCCCGACAGGACTACCTACGAGCAGTACTTC.